This T cell receptor beta chain is drawn from a study of response to subunit inactivated influenza vaccine. Notes on the study in general: Seasonal influenza vaccination, on each occasion, was suggested by the authors to recruit few new T cells.

As concerns this clonotype: The antigen is undetermined.

The V gene's germline CDR1 is SGHRS and CDR2 YFSETQ. This CDR3 region has 14 residues. J gave up 2 bases and V 5 bases, and 6 bases lay outside the gene matches. TCRdb re-called the RT-PCR reads with MiXCR, one entry per CDR3 protein. The sample carries approximately 700,000 distinct CDR3 sequences, around 13% recorded once. Specimen: PBMCs from blood, collected approximately 15 days before vaccination. V usage is TRBV5-1 and J usage is TRBJ1-2, with 7 nucleotides matching TRBD1. The TCR comes from a man between 50 and 59 years old who received an inactivated influenza vaccine. The DNA for the CDR3 is TGCGCCAGCAGTTCAGGGGGTCTCAACTATGGCTACACCTTC. Its protein product is CASSSGGLNYGYTF.